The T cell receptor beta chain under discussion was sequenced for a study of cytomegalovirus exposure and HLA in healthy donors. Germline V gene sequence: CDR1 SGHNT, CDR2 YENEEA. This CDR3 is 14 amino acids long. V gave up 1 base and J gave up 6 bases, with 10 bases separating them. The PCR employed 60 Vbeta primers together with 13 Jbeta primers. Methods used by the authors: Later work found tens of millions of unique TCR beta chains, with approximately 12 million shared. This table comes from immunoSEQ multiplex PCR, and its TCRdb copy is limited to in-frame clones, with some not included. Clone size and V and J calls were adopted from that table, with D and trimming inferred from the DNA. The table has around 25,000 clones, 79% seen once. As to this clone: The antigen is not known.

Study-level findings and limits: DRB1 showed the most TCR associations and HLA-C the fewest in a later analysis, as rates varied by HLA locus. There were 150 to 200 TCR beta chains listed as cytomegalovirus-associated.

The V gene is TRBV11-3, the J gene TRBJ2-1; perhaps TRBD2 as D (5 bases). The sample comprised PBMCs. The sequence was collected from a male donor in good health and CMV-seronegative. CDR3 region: CASSLGLAANEQFF. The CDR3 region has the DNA TGTGCCAGCAGCTTAGGCCTAGCTGCCAATGAGCAGTTCTTC.